This T cell receptor (beta chain) was obtained from a study of early T cells in non-severe SARS-CoV-2 infection. Whole-study context: Sequencing input comprised bulk RNA from unsorted whole blood; chain pairing was not available.

TCRdb used MiXCR to reprocess the 5' RACE reads, holding one entry per CDR3 protein. The sample has 70,000 to 90,000 distinct CDR3 sequences, about 9.4% seen once. V was pared by 4 bases and J by 6 bases, with 17 bases between. The CDR3 loop spans 15 amino acids. Germline V CDR1 and CDR2: SGHDT, YYEEEE. This chain uses TRBV5-6 with TRBJ2-1, with a tentative D call TRBD1 (5 bases). The clonotype comes from an adult who was a healthcare worker with PCR-confirmed SARS-CoV-2 infection or an uninfected control (not recorded which). Sample: whole blood, taken at baseline. CDR3 nucleotide sequence: TGTGCCAGCAGCCCAGGGCCTGTAGGGTTCAATGAGCAGTTCTTC. Protein sequence: CASSPGPVGFNEQFF.